This T cell receptor (beta chain) was recorded in a study of T cell changes during pregnancy in multiple sclerosis (dated by TCRdb to between 2017 and 2020). Looking at the study overall: The study examined how the T cell repertoire changed over the course of pregnancy in women with multiple sclerosis.

The library relied on the immunoSEQ multiplex PCR assay. Held by TCRdb, this immuneACCESS table contains in-frame sequences only and omits some clones. Under half of the omission traces to an unresolved V gene where checked; the cause of the rest is unknown. A total of tens of thousands of clones appear in this sample, less than 90% of them only once. In total, the top ten clones hold 0.35% to 0.45% of the sample. The CDR3 measures 13 amino acids from cysteine to phenylalanine. The kept DNA is CDR3 alone, 39 bases in frame from the first base. V drops 0 bases and J drops 5 bases, leaving 5 bases in between. The germline V gene provides CDR1 SGHRS and CDR2 YFSETQ. With regard to this clone: The antigen it recognizes is unknown. No much larger clonotype is one base removed from it; base qualities were not supplied.

The specimen was CD4+ T cells from peripheral blood mononuclear cells, collected in the third trimester of pregnancy. This chain joins TRBV5-1 to TRBJ2-2, with the D gene too uncertain to name. This receptor was obtained from a female donor with multiple sclerosis, enrolled in a pregnancy study. The CDR3 protein is CASSLVETGELFF. The DNA sequence is given as TGCGCCAGCAGCTTGGTGGAGACCGGGGAGCTGTTTTTT.